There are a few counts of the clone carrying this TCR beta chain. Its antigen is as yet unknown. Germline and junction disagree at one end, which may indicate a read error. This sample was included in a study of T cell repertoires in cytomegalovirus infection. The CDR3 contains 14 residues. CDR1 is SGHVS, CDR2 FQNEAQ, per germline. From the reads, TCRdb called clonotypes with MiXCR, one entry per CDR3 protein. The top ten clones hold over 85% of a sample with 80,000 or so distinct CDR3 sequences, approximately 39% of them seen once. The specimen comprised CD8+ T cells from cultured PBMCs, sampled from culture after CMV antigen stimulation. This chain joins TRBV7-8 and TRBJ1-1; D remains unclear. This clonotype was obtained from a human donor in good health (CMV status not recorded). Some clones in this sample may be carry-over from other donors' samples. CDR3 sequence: CVSSSPAGNTEAFF. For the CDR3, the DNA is TGTGTCAGCAGCTCCCCGGCGGGAAACACTGAAGCTTTCTTT.